This entry lists 25 T cell receptor beta chains sequenced from one sample in a study of CD8 T cells in ankylosing spondylitis. Regarding the study as a whole: For ankylosing spondylitis blood, a TCR beta motif of under 10 highly homologous variants appeared characteristic.

Which antigens these TCRs recognize remains unknown. TCRdb analysed the 5' RACE reads with MiXCR anew, one entry per CDR3 protein. This sample has about 400,000 distinct CDR3 sequences, with about a fifth found just once. Source material: blood, either unsorted or a sorted T cell fraction (not recorded which). The receptors originated from a male donor with ankylosing spondylitis.

In this sample, this clonotype turned up a few times. The rearrangement uses TRBV4-1 and TRBJ2-5; D may be TRBD2 (5 bases). The CDR3 is made up of 14 amino acids. The ends were cut back, 2 bases at V and 4 bases at J, with 11 bases in the middle. CDR1 is MGHRA and CDR2 is YSYEKL in the germline V gene. The CDR3 loop reads CASSQSDSRETQYF. The CDR3 nucleotides read TGCGCCAGCAGCCAATCGGACTCCCGAGAGACCCAGTACTTC.

This clonotype was counted a few times. The chain couples TRBV29-1 to TRBJ1-2; 7 bases agree with TRBD1. Losses at the gene ends were 2 bases for V and 8 bases for J; bases not matched to a gene: 11. This CDR3 spans 14 amino acids. Germline assignment: CDR1 SQVTM and CDR2 ANQGSEA. The CDR3 region has the DNA TGCAGCGTTGAACCGACGGACAGGCCAAGAGGCTACACCTTC. Its protein is CSVEPTDRPRGYTF.

This clonotype appeared a few times. The DNA for the CDR3 is TGTGCCATCTCACCCGGGACATCGAACACCGGGGAGCTGTTTTTT. The encoded protein is CAISPGTSNTGELFF. The rearrangement uses TRBV28 and TRBJ2-2; a possible D gene is TRBD1 (6 bases). The CDR3 contains 15 residues. CDR1 MDHEN and CDR2 SYDVKM come from the germline V gene. Trimming removed 10 bases at V and 0 bases at J, with 15 bases between.

This clonotype was found a few times. The rearrangement links TRBV5-1 to TRBJ2-2, with TRBD2 matching over 8 bases. V lost 4 bases to trimming and J lost 0 bases; unmatched junction nucleotides: 8. Germline V gives CDR1 SGHRS, CDR2 YFSETQ. The CDR3 totals 17 residues. The DNA of the CDR3 is TGCGCCAGCAGCCTATATACTAGCGGACCGAACACCGGGGAGCTGTTTTTT. It encodes CASSLYTSGPNTGELFF.

This clonotype was observed a few times. The chain is built from TRBV12-3 or TRBV12-4 and TRBJ2-1; TRBD1 matches at 8 bases. Losses at the gene ends were 6 bases for V and 0 bases for J; bases not matched to a gene: 7. The CDR3 runs 16 residues. This chain's CDR3 is CASSSGQARSYNEQFF. Written as DNA, the CDR3 is TGTGCCAGCAGCTCGGGACAGGCCCGCTCCTACAATGAGCAGTTCTTC.

This chain joins TRBV27 and TRBJ2-4, with 13 bases fitting TRBD2. This CDR3 is built from 17 residues. Looked up from germline, CDR1 is MNHEY and CDR2 is SMNVEV (reference sequence). The junction had 5 bases not matched to a gene; V was cut back by 6 bases and J by 0 bases. This CDR3 is CASRPRTSGRAKNIQYF. The CDR3 DNA reads TGTGCCAGCAGACCTCGGACTAGCGGGAGAGCCAAAAACATTCAGTACTTC.

This clonotype occurred a few times. The genes are TRBV28 and TRBJ2-2; D perhaps matches TRBD2 (6 bases). This CDR3 comprises 15 residues. CDR1 and CDR2 from the germline V gene are MDHEN and SYDVKM. V gave up 6 bases and J gave up 0 bases, with 11 bases separating them. The CDR3 bases are TGTGCCAGCAGCGGACTAATTCCGAACACCGGGGAGCTGTTTTTT. Translated, it gives CASSGLIPNTGELFF.

The chain has TRBV6-2 or TRBV6-3 and TRBJ2-2; unclear D gene. CDR1 and CDR2 from the germline V gene are MNHEY and SVGEGT. The CDR3 is 14 amino acids. The V gene lost 1 base and the J gene lost 4 bases, with 7 bases spanning the gap. The CDR3 DNA is TGTGCCAGCAGTTACTTACAGTTCACCGGGGAGCTGTTTTTT. The encoded protein is CASSYLQFTGELFF.

This clonotype was seen more than once but under ten times. V and J are TRBV12-3 or TRBV12-4 and TRBJ1-1; TRBD1 might be the D (5 bases). This CDR3 has 15 residues. V was pared by 5 bases and J by 2 bases, with 15 bases between. CDR3 protein: CASSNRGTHNTEAFF. The CDR3 DNA sequence: TGTGCCAGCAGTAACAGAGGGACCCATAACACTGAAGCTTTCTTT.

Only a few counts were recorded for this clonotype. This chain uses TRBV5-5 with TRBJ2-3; perhaps TRBD2 as D (5 bases). Per the germline V gene, CDR1 is SGHKS and CDR2 is YYEKEE (reference sequence). The CDR3 has 15 residues. V shed 3 bases and J shed 5 bases, with 16 bases lying between them. CDR3 sequence (DNA): TGTGCCAGCAGCTCGAGACTAAGCGAAGGAGATACGCAGTATTTT. It encodes CASSSRLSEGDTQYF.

In this sample, this clonotype turned up a few times. The CDR3 region is CASSQGTGSPQHF. For the CDR3, the DNA is TGTGCCAGCAGCCAAGGGACAGGGAGCCCCCAGCATTTT. V is TRBV3-1 and J is TRBJ1-5; 8 nucleotides agree with TRBD1. The CDR3 length is 13 residues. The junction had 3 bases not matched to a gene; V was cut back by 1 base and J by 10 bases. CDR1 is LGHDT, CDR2 YNNKEL, per germline (reference sequence).

This clonotype has more than one count but fewer than ten. The chain is built from TRBV3-1 and TRBJ2-7, with 10 bases that match TRBD2. V dropped 2 bases and J dropped 1; count of bases not matched to a gene: 2. The CDR3 totals 15 residues. The germline V gene has CDR1 LGHDT and CDR2 YNNKEL (reference sequence). CDR3 protein: CASSQTAGGSYEQYF. CDR3 DNA: TGTGCCAGCAGCCAAACAGCGGGAGGGTCCTACGAGCAGTACTTC.

This clonotype was detected only a few times. CDR3 sequence (DNA): TGTGCCAGCAGAGCAGGACAGGGGATCTACGAGCAGTACTTC. Encoded protein: CASRAGQGIYEQYF. The chain employs TRBV7-8 and TRBJ2-7, with 9 bases matching TRBD1. Germline trimming cut 6 bases from V and 3 bases from J; bases unmatched to any gene: 6. CDR1 is SGHVS, CDR2 FQNEAQ, per germline. The CDR3 has 14 residues.

The genes are TRBV30 and TRBJ1-5; TRBD1 might be the D (5 bases). CDR1 and CDR2 (germline): GTSNPN, SVGIG (reference sequence). V lost 1 base, J lost 0 bases, and 10 bases lay in between. The CDR3 covers 15 residues. The CDR3 coding sequence is TGTGCCTGGAGTGGACAGCCTTATAGCAATCAGCCCCAGCATTTT. Amino acid sequence: CAWSGQPYSNQPQHF.

The chain joins TRBV20-1 to TRBJ2-1; no reliable D call. The CDR3 totals 11 residues. Looked up from germline, CDR1 is DFQATT and CDR2 is SNEGSKA (reference sequence). Trimming took off 0 bases at V and 5 bases at J, with 2 bases between the two ends. The CDR3 region is CSARDDNEQFF. The CDR3 DNA reads TGCAGTGCTAGAGACGACAATGAGCAGTTCTTC.

This clonotype has just one count. This chain links TRBV20-1 with TRBJ2-3; 10 nucleotides line up with TRBD2. The CDR3 length is 17 residues. The germline CDR1 and CDR2 sequences are DFQATT and SNEGSKA (reference sequence). J gave up 2 bases and V 3 bases, and 11 bases lay outside the gene matches. CDR3 in DNA: TGCAGTGCTAGGGAAAAAGCGGGAGGGTTTTTCACAGATACGCAGTATTTT. Protein: CSAREKAGGFFTDTQYF.

This clonotype was observed a few times. The chain combines TRBV12-3 or TRBV12-4 with TRBJ2-7; maybe TRBD1 (5 bases). CDR3 size: 15 residues. Trimming cost V 3 bases and J 2 bases, with 14 bases left between them. In DNA, the CDR3 is TGTGCCAGCAGTTTGGGGCCAGGATCCGCCTACGAGCAGTACTTC. Amino acid sequence: CASSLGPGSAYEQYF.

This clonotype turned up a few times. This sequence joins TRBV29-1 and TRBJ2-1; TRBD2 matches 15 bases. Germline V gene data show CDR1 as SQVTM and CDR2 as ANQGSEA. The ends lost 4 bases at V and 9 bases at J; junction bases unmatched: 7. This CDR3 is 15 amino acids long. The CDR3 protein is CSVVGTSGRRGEQFF. CDR3 DNA: TGCAGCGTTGTAGGGACTAGCGGGAGGAGGGGTGAGCAGTTCTTC.

In this sample, this clonotype turned up a few times. This chain links TRBV7-9 with TRBJ2-2; 10 nucleotides agree with TRBD1. CDR3 size: 16 residues. V lost 5 bases and J lost 4; bases outside the gene matches: 7. CDR1 SEHNR and CDR2 FQNEAQ come from the germline V gene (reference sequence). The CDR3 bases are TGTGCCAGCAGCCTAACCGGGACAGGGGTCACCGGGGAGCTGTTTTTT. Residues: CASSLTGTGVTGELFF.

This clonotype appeared a few times. The chain recombines TRBV6-2 or TRBV6-3 with TRBJ1-5; D may be TRBD1 (5 bases). V gave up 6 bases and J gave up 3 bases, with 12 bases separating them. The CDR3 runs to 14 residues. Germline values: CDR1 MNHEY, CDR2 SVGEGT. The CDR3 DNA reads TGTGCCAGCAGCAAGGGACTGATCAATCAGCCCCAGCATTTT. Translating it yields CASSKGLINQPQHF.

V is TRBV3-1 and J is TRBJ2-7; 10 nucleotides align to TRBD2. V shed 4 bases, J shed 1 base, and the junction held 4 bases outside the gene matches. Germline V gene data show CDR1 as LGHDT and CDR2 as YNNKEL (reference sequence). The CDR3 sequence is 15 residues long. The CDR3 loop is CASSRLLAGSYEQYF. For the CDR3, the DNA is TGTGCCAGCAGCCGTTTACTAGCGGGGTCCTACGAGCAGTACTTC.

This clonotype turned up a few times. The chain recombines TRBV5-1 with TRBJ1-4; D is unclear. V lost 5 bases to trimming and J lost 0 bases, with 11 bases between them. Germline values: CDR1 SGHRS, CDR2 YFSETQ. This CDR3 region has 15 residues. In DNA form, the CDR3 reads TGCGCCAGCAGTCCGGCAGGAGCAACTAATGAAAAACTGTTTTTT. It is translated as CASSPAGATNEKLFF.

This clonotype appeared many times. V gene TRBV5-1 combines with J gene TRBJ2-2; TRBD1 matches at 7 bases. This CDR3 spans 17 amino acids. Losses at the gene ends were 3 bases for V and 6 bases for J; bases not matched to a gene: 14. Per germline, CDR1 SGHRS and CDR2 YFSETQ. This chain's CDR3 is CASSSLTGLSEAGELFF. CDR3 sequence (DNA): TGCGCCAGCAGCTCGCTGACAGGGCTGTCGGAGGCCGGGGAGCTGTTTTTT.

J is TRBJ2-7 and V is TRBV5-6; D is unresolved. Germline V lookup: CDR1 SGHDT, CDR2 YYEEEE. Deletions cut 2 bases from V and 4 bases from J, with 10 bases between. The CDR3 runs 13 residues. The CDR3 DNA follows: TGTGCCAGCAGCTTTTGGGCAGGATACGAGCAGTACTTC. It yields the protein CASSFWAGYEQYF.

The V and J genes are TRBV6-1 and TRBJ2-7; TRBD2 agrees at 9 bases. The junction had 8 bases not matched to a gene; V was cut back by 6 bases and J by 2 bases. The CDR3 runs 15 residues. The V gene's germline CDR1 is MNHNS and CDR2 SASEGT. CDR3 sequence reads: CASRLTSGDPYEQYF. Here the CDR3 DNA reads TGTGCCAGCAGGCTGACTAGCGGCGATCCCTACGAGCAGTACTTC.